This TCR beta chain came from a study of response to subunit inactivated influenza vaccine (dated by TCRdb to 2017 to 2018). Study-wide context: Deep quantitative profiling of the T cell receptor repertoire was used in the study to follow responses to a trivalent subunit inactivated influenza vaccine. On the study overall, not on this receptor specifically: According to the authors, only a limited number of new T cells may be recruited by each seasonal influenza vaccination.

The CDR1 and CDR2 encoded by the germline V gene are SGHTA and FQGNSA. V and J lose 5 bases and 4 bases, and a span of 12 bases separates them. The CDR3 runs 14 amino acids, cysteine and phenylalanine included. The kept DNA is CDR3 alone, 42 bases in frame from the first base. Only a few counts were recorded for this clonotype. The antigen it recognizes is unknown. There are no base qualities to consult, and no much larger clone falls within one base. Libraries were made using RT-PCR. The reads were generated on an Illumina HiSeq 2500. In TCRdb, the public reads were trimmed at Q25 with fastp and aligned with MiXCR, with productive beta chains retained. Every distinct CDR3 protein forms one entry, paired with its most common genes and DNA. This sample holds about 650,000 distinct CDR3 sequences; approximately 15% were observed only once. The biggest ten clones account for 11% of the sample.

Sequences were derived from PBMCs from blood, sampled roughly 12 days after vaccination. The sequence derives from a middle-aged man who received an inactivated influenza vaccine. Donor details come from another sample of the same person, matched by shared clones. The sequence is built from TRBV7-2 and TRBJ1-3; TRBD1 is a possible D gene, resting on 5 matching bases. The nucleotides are TGTGCCAGCAGCCCGTGGACAACGGGAAACACCATATATTTT. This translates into CASSPWTTGNTIYF.